Below, 19 T cell receptor beta chains from the same sample are listed, as sequenced in a study of cytomegalovirus exposure and HLA in healthy donors. Researchers ran the PCR with 60 Vbeta and 13 Jbeta primers. The repertoire was sequenced with immunoSEQ multiplex PCR; TCRdb's copy has only in-frame clones and lacks some. This table holds over 150,000 clones, roughly 80% found once. Sequencing was done on a sample of PBMCs. The receptors shown here come from a man between 25 and 39 years old in good health and CMV-seropositive.

V is TRBV7-9 and J is TRBJ1-1; unclear D gene. V lost 5 bases to trimming and J lost 1 base, with 11 bases between them. The CDR3 is 14 amino acids. The germline gives CDR1 SEHNR, CDR2 FQNEAQ (reference sequence). In DNA form, the CDR3 reads TGTGCCAGCAGCATCCCCTGGGCGAACACTGAAGCTTTCTTT. This encodes CASSIPWANTEAFF. Looking up the rest from reference TRBV7-9 and TRBJ1-1 gives the full variable domain: DTGVSQNPRHKITKRGQNVTFRCDPISEHNRLYWYRQTLGQGPEFLTYFQNEAQLEKSRLLSDRFSAERPKGSFSTLEIQRTEQGDSAMYLCASSIPWANTEAFFGQGTRLTVV.

V gene TRBV6-1 combines with J gene TRBJ2-3; TRBD1 agrees at 9 bases. The CDR3 contains 14 residues. V dropped 4 bases and J dropped 8; count of bases not matched to a gene: 7. Germline loops: CDR1 MNHNS, CDR2 SASEGT. CDR3 residues: CASSVGQGGGTQYF. The CDR3 DNA follows: TGTGCCAGCAGTGTGGGACAGGGAGGGGGTACGCAGTATTTT.

The chain has TRBV19 and TRBJ2-7, with D perhaps TRBD2 (5 bases). The CDR3 has 14 residues. The germline gives CDR1 LNHDA, CDR2 SQIVND (reference sequence). Between the trimmed V and J ends, which lost 5 bases and 4 bases, there was a span of 15 bases. CDR3 coding DNA: TGTGCCAGTAGTGCGCCCCCCCGGACTTACGAGCAGTACTTC. Its protein product is CASSAPPRTYEQYF.

The chain combines TRBV13 with TRBJ1-1, with 8 positions matching TRBD1. Losses at the gene ends were 3 bases for V and 4 bases for J; bases not matched to a gene: 1. Germline CDR1 is PRHDT and CDR2 is FYEKMQ (reference sequence). This CDR3 contains 13 residues. The CDR3 spells CASSLDRVTEAFF. The CDR3 DNA follows: TGTGCCAGCAGCTTGGACAGGGTCACTGAAGCTTTCTTT.

J is TRBJ1-1 and V is TRBV7-9; no clear D. The CDR3 loop spans 14 amino acids. V lost 1 base, J lost 2 bases, and 8 bases lay in between. Per germline, CDR1 SEHNR and CDR2 FQNEAQ (reference sequence). The CDR3 DNA reads as TGTGCCAGCAGCTTAGACAGATTAAACACTGAAGCTTTCTTT. As protein: CASSLDRLNTEAFF.

V is TRBV4-2 and J is TRBJ2-1, with 12 bases identical to TRBD1. CDR3 length equals 16 residues. Unmatched junction bases numbered 5, after V lost 0 bases and J lost 8 bases. Germline-derived CDR1 and CDR2 are LGHNA and YNFKEQ. CDR3 residues: CASSQDAGTGGDEQFF. CDR3 DNA: TGTGCCAGCAGCCAAGATGCGGGGACAGGGGGCGATGAGCAGTTCTTC.

The chain's CDR3 is CASSLAGGGETQYF. The DNA for the CDR3 is TGTGCCAGCAGCTTAGCGGGTGGCGGGGAGACCCAGTACTTC. The J gene is TRBJ2-5, the V gene TRBV7-9; maybe TRBD2 (5 bases). Trimming shortened V by 0 bases and J by 5 bases, and 10 bases separated the two germline ends. The CDR3 is 14 residues long. Germline V gene data show CDR1 as SEHNR and CDR2 as FQNEAQ (reference sequence).

The chain carries TRBV30 and TRBJ1-6; D not resolved. Trimming cost V 1 base and J 13 bases, with 8 bases left between them. Germline V gene data show CDR1 as GTSNPN and CDR2 as SVGIG (reference sequence). The CDR3 length is 11 residues. This CDR3 is CAWSDSGPLHF. CDR3 DNA: TGTGCCTGGAGTGATTCCGGGCCCCTCCACTTT.

The chain has TRBV5-4 and TRBJ2-7, with 8 bases lining up with TRBD1. CDR1 is SGHNT, CDR2 YYREEE, per germline (reference sequence). The junction had 15 bases not matched to a gene; V was cut back by 4 bases and J by 6 bases. The CDR3 extends over 16 amino acids. In DNA form, the CDR3 reads TGTGCCAGCAGCCTAAGACTTGGACAGGGTACATCCGAGCAGTACTTC. This gives the protein CASSLRLGQGTSEQYF.

V usage is TRBV6-4 and J usage is TRBJ2-3; 10 nucleotides line up with TRBD1. Germline V gives CDR1 MRHNA, CDR2 SNTAGT. The CDR3 totals 15 residues. V dropped 2 bases and J dropped 3; count of bases not matched to a gene: 2. CDR3 loop: CASSDGTGVTDTQYF. The CDR3 nucleotides are TGTGCCAGCAGTGACGGGACAGGGGTGACAGATACGCAGTATTTT.

In its sample, this clone was seen many times. The rearrangement links TRBV9 to TRBJ1-1; D is undetermined. Trimming removed 4 bases at V and 0 bases at J, with 16 bases between. Germline loops: CDR1 SGDLS, CDR2 YYNGEE. This CDR3 has 16 residues. In nucleotides, the CDR3 is TGTGCCAGCAGCCCTTCGGCAGGAGGCATGAACACTGAAGCTTTCTTT. This gives the protein CASSPSAGGMNTEAFF. The whole variable domain, remainder taken from reference TRBV9 and TRBJ1-1, is DSGVTQTPKHLITATGQRVTLRCSPRSGDLSVYWYQQSLDQGLQFLIQYYNGEERAKGNILERFSAQQFPDLHSELNLSSLELGDSALYFCASSPSAGGMNTEAFFGQGTRLTVV.

This clone was seen only a few times. The rearrangement joins TRBV10-1 to TRBJ2-5, with 7 bases matching TRBD1. Germline lookup yields CDR1 WNHNN and CDR2 SYGVQD (reference sequence). The trim removed 5 bases at V and 0 bases at J, leaving 12 bases unmatched. CDR3 size: 17 residues. CDR3 coding DNA: TGCGCCAGCAGTCCGACCCCGGCAACAGGGGACCAAGAGACCCAGTACTTC. This encodes CASSPTPATGDQETQYF.

The rearrangement links TRBV6-5 to TRBJ2-1, with D perhaps TRBD2 (6 bases). V was shortened by 2 bases and J by 9 bases, with 20 bases between the two germline ends. CDR1 MNHEY and CDR2 SVGAGI come from the germline V gene. The CDR3 covers 16 residues. The CDR3 DNA reads as TGTGCCAGCAGTTACGAAGGCGGACTACCGTCGGGTGAGCAGTTCTTC. As protein: CASSYEGGLPSGEQFF.

This clone was seen a handful of times. In the same sample, other DNA sequences code for this CDR3. The chain links TRBV6-5 to TRBJ1-1; TRBD1 aligns across 7 bases. J was trimmed by 0 bases and V by 7 bases; bases with no gene match: 5. Germline V gene sequence: CDR1 MNHEY, CDR2 SVGAGI. The CDR3 totals 14 residues. CDR3 sequence: CASTKQGMNTEAFF. The DNA of the CDR3 is TGTGCCAGCACTAAACAGGGGATGAACACTGAAGCTTTCTTT.

The V gene is TRBV7-2, the J gene TRBJ2-1, with no clear D. The germline CDR1 and CDR2 sequences are SGHTA and FQGNSA. Trimming left V 6 bases short and J 0 bases short, with 9 bases between. The CDR3 runs to 14 residues. For the CDR3, the DNA is TGTGCCAGCAGGAGTATAAGCTCCTACAATGAGCAGTTCTTC. Translating it yields CASRSISSYNEQFF.

The chain joins TRBV14 to TRBJ1-1; D perhaps matches TRBD1 (6 bases). The germline V gene encodes CDR1 SGHDN and CDR2 FVKESK. This CDR3 has 13 residues. The V end lost 4 bases, the J end lost 9 bases, and 15 bases lay between the germline ends. The CDR3 protein is CASSPPSTGKAFF. CDR3 bases: TGTGCCAGCAGCCCACCCTCAACAGGGAAAGCTTTCTTT.

This chain uses TRBV2 with TRBJ1-2; D unresolved. CDR1 is SNHLY and CDR2 is FYNNEI in the germline V gene. V was trimmed by 5 bases and J by 3 bases, leaving 10 bases between them. The CDR3 length is 13 residues. CDR3 amino acids: CASSIDSDYGYTF. In nucleotides, the CDR3 is TGTGCCAGCAGTATAGACTCGGACTATGGCTACACCTTC.

This clone was observed a handful of times. The chain recombines TRBV27 with TRBJ2-1, with D perhaps TRBD1 (5 bases). Germline V lookup: CDR1 MNHEY, CDR2 SMNVEV (reference sequence). V dropped 7 bases and J dropped 7 bases, with 11 bases sitting between them. The CDR3 loop spans 12 amino acids. The CDR3 loop reads CASIRGPNEQFF. The DNA for the CDR3 is TGTGCCAGCATTAGGGGTCCGAATGAGCAGTTCTTC.

The J gene is TRBJ2-4, the V gene TRBV14; 9 bases are shared with TRBD1. After removal of 3 bases from V and 3 bases from J, the junction contained 12 bases not matched to a gene. CDR1 and CDR2 (germline): SGHDN, FVKESK. This CDR3 contains 18 residues. DNA of the CDR3: TGTGCCAGCAGCCACTCCACAGGACAGGGGAGTTTCAAAAACATTCAGTACTTC. Protein: CASSHSTGQGSFKNIQYF. Filled out from reference TRBV14 and TRBJ2-4, the complete variable domain reads EAGVTQFPSHSVIEKGQTVTLRCDPISGHDNLYWYRRVMGKEIKFLLHFVKESKQDESGMPNNRFLAERTGGTYSTLKVQPAELEDSGVYFCASSHSTGQGSFKNIQYFGAGTRLSVL.